Sequencing of this T cell receptor beta chain was carried out in a study of blood T cell repertoires in COVID-19. Seattle cases were enrolled at active infection and followed longitudinally. Data came from immunoSEQ multiplex PCR; TCRdb stores just in-frame clones and leaves some out. The table has around 280,000 clones, around nine tenths seen once. Germline assignment: CDR1 SGHRS and CDR2 YFSETQ. V lost 0 bases to trimming and J lost 0 bases; unmatched junction nucleotides: 6. This CDR3 comprises 17 residues. The specimen sequenced was peripheral blood. The genes are TRBV5-1 and TRBJ2-7; 10 bases agree with TRBD2. This receptor was obtained from a woman in her twenties or thirties with COVID-19, enrolled during active disease. The CDR3 protein is CASSLGTSGVLSYEQYF. CDR3 nucleotides: TGCGCCAGCAGCTTGGGGACTAGCGGAGTTCTCTCCTACGAGCAGTACTTC.